This is a list of T cell receptor beta chains from one sample in a study of OX40 agonist ivuxolimab in advanced cancers. Only in-frame clones appear in the TCRdb table, and some are missing; sequencing was by immunoSEQ multiplex PCR. The profile shows about 64,000 clones, 75% to 95% of them singletons. This specimen consisted of CD4+ or CD8+ T cells sorted from blood, obtained in a trial of the OX40 agonist ivuxolimab. These receptors originate from an adult with an advanced solid tumor such as melanoma, head and neck, liver or kidney cancer. Both conserved end residues are part of each CDR3. Each record gives: D gene, CDR3 length, V gene, J gene, CDR3 protein. The D gene is left open where the match is weak.

D gene: TRBD2; CDR3 length: 18; V gene: TRBV27; J gene: TRBJ2-3; CDR3 protein: CASSLLTGLAGVPDTQYF
D gene: TRBD2; CDR3 length: 15; V gene: TRBV7-9; J gene: TRBJ2-5; CDR3 protein: CASSFGTSGRGTQYF
D gene: TRBD1; CDR3 length: 15; V gene: TRBV6-1; J gene: TRBJ1-2; CDR3 protein: CASSEGWTGSSGYTF
D gene: TRBD2; CDR3 length: 15; V gene: TRBV2; J gene: TRBJ2-3; CDR3 protein: CASSILSGTTDTQYF
D gene: NA; CDR3 length: 15; V gene: TRBV9; J gene: TRBJ2-2; CDR3 protein: CASSVSDLNTGELFF
D gene: NA; CDR3 length: 14; V gene: TRBV19; J gene: TRBJ1-1; CDR3 protein: CASSKVQLNTEAFF
D gene: TRBD1; CDR3 length: 15; V gene: TRBV14; J gene: TRBJ2-7; CDR3 protein: CASSPTGQTTYEQYF
D gene: TRBD1; CDR3 length: 14; V gene: TRBV19; J gene: TRBJ1-1; CDR3 protein: CASSPDRVNTEAFF
D gene: TRBD1; CDR3 length: 16; V gene: TRBV5-1; J gene: TRBJ2-7; CDR3 protein: CASSLFVGQGIHEQYF
D gene: TRBD1; CDR3 length: 18; V gene: TRBV4-3; J gene: TRBJ2-3; CDR3 protein: CASSQELGQGGHTDTQYF